The 28 T cell receptor beta chains listed next were all sequenced from one sample in a study of T cells after yellow fever vaccination. Each CDR3 protein gets one entry after TCRdb re-called the 5' RACE reads with MiXCR. The sample has hundreds of thousands of distinct CDR3 sequences; around 12% are singletons. The sequences come from CD4+ T cells sorted from PBMCs, collected 15 days after the yellow fever booster vaccination. The receptors shown here come from a man aged 18 to 29 who received the YFV17D yellow fever vaccine.

This clonotype has more than one count but fewer than ten. The rearrangement links TRBV11-3 to TRBJ2-1, with 8 bases matching TRBD1. The ends lost 6 bases at V and 7 bases at J; junction bases unmatched: 14. There are 16 residues in the CDR3. CDR1 is SGHNT, CDR2 YENEEA, per germline. The CDR3 protein is CASSRYTGGIGNEQFF. DNA of the CDR3: TGTGCCAGCAGTCGATATACAGGGGGTATCGGGAATGAGCAGTTCTTC.

The chain combines TRBV24-1 with TRBJ1-2; D not certain. Germline V gene data show CDR1 as KGHDR and CDR2 as SFDVKD. V was clipped by 6 bases and J by 5 bases, with 15 bases between them. The CDR3 length is 14 residues. The CDR3 nucleotides are TGTGCCACCAGTCCGCGACACCTCCGATATGGCTACACCTTC. This sequence encodes CATSPRHLRYGYTF.

The chain couples TRBV12-3 or TRBV12-4 to TRBJ2-3; TRBD2 matches at 12 bases. V shed 2 bases and J 4 bases; nucleotides not matched to a gene: 7. This CDR3 has 17 residues. The CDR3 protein is CASSLRGLAGKADTQYF. The CDR3 DNA follows: TGTGCCAGCAGTTTACGAGGACTAGCGGGAAAAGCAGATACGCAGTATTTT.

This clonotype has just a few counts. The chain recombines TRBV5-6 with TRBJ1-2; D may be TRBD1 (5 bases). Germline V gene data show CDR1 as SGHDT and CDR2 as YYEEEE. This CDR3 spans 13 amino acids. Trimming took 4 bases from V and 5 from J, leaving 12 bases between them. The CDR3 coding sequence is TGTGCCAGCAGCCTCTGGGGACCGTATGGCTACACCTTC. Protein: CASSLWGPYGYTF.

In its sample, this clonotype was seen a few times. This chain connects TRBV5-5 to TRBJ2-2; no firm D call. CDR1 SGHKS and CDR2 YYEKEE come from the germline V gene (reference sequence). The length of the CDR3 is 16 residues. Trimming cost V 0 bases and J 0 bases, with 9 bases left between them. CDR3 DNA sequence: TGTGCCAGCAGCTTGGGTTGGGTACCGAACACCGGGGAGCTGTTTTTT. Its translation: CASSLGWVPNTGELFF.

This clonotype appeared a few times. This chain joins TRBV5-3 and TRBJ2-3; D remains ambiguous. TRBV5-3 is sorted into the ORF group, with uncertain function. This CDR3 is built from 19 residues. Trimming shortened V by 9 bases and J by 8 bases, and 37 bases separated the two germline ends. The CDR3 nucleotides are TGTGCCAAGAAGCCCGACCCAAGCGACGGGCGGCCGATGGCAAGTACGCAGTATTTT. This gives the protein CAKKPDPSDGRPMASTQYF.

In its sample, this clonotype was seen a few times. This chain joins TRBV20-1 and TRBJ2-3; the match to TRBD2 covers 8 bases. Trimming took 3 bases from V and 4 from J; bases not matched to a gene: 12. There are 16 residues in the CDR3. CDR1 DFQATT and CDR2 SNEGSKA come from the germline V gene (reference sequence). The chain's CDR3 is CSARDRRRGVADTQYF. CDR3 nucleotides: TGCAGTGCTAGGGATCGGCGGCGGGGGGTCGCAGATACGCAGTATTTT.

The chain recombines TRBV4-2 with TRBJ1-5, with D hard to call. Between the trimmed V and J ends, which lost 0 bases and 1 base, there was a span of 4 bases. This CDR3 is 14 amino acids long. Germline V CDR1 and CDR2: LGHNA, YNFKEQ. The CDR3 region has the DNA TGTGCCAGCAGCCAAGATAGGAGCAATCAGCCCCAGCATTTT. Protein sequence: CASSQDRSNQPQHF.

The chain links TRBV7-2 to TRBJ2-1, with TRBD2 as a possible D gene (7 bases). The V gene's germline CDR1 is SGHTA and CDR2 FQGNSA. V was shortened by 3 bases and J by 9 bases, with 12 bases between the two germline ends. This CDR3 has 13 residues. The CDR3 sequence: CASSLRGRTEQFF. In DNA, the CDR3 is TGTGCCAGCAGCTTGCGGGGGCGTACTGAGCAGTTCTTC.

The chain carries TRBV9 and TRBJ2-7; D unresolved. Trimming pared 4 bases from V and 1 base from J, leaving 12 bases between. The CDR3 is 14 residues long. CDR1 and CDR2 (germline): SGDLS, YYNGEE. The CDR3 loop reads CASSPTGQSYEQYV. The DNA of the CDR3 is TGTGCCAGCAGCCCCACCGGGCAGTCCTACGAGCAGTACGTC.

The table lists this clonotype with a few counts. The CDR3 here is CASSLAGGTLGNQPQHF. The CDR3, as DNA: TGTGCCAGCAGCTTGGCAGGGGGAACCCTAGGGAATCAGCCCCAGCATTTT. The chain employs TRBV5-6 and TRBJ1-5; 7 bases are a match to TRBD1. Germline V gene data show CDR1 as SGHDT and CDR2 as YYEEEE. This CDR3 has 17 residues. The junction had 10 bases not matched to a gene; V was cut back by 0 bases and J by 4 bases.

The chain uses TRBV20-1 and TRBJ2-3; tentative D call: TRBD1 (7 bases). The germline gives CDR1 DFQATT, CDR2 SNEGSKA (reference sequence). The V end was cut by 6 bases, the J end by 1 base, with 20 bases between. The length of the CDR3 is 16 residues. CDR3 sequence (DNA): TGCAGTGCCCTAGGGATCACAGGGGAGGGCACAGATACGCAGTATTTT. This sequence encodes CSALGITGEGTDTQYF.

This clonotype rates as medium-sized (0.01 to 0.1%). The J gene is TRBJ2-3, the V gene TRBV3-1; D is perhaps TRBD1 or TRBD2 (5 bases each). CDR3 size: 14 residues. V dropped 7 bases and J dropped 0 bases, with 11 bases sitting between them. The germline gives CDR1 LGHDT, CDR2 YNNKEL (reference sequence). This CDR3 is CASNSRGSTDTQYF. CDR3 bases: TGTGCCAGCAACTCACGGGGCAGCACAGATACGCAGTATTTT.

The chain recombines TRBV6-6 with TRBJ2-1; perhaps TRBD1 as D (6 bases). This CDR3 comprises 14 residues. In germline, CDR1 is MNHNY, CDR2 SVGAGI (reference sequence). Trimming shortened V by 7 bases and J by 8 bases, and 18 bases separated the two germline ends. In DNA form, the CDR3 reads TGTGCCAGCATCAGGGGTCGCTGGACCGATGAGCAGTTCTTC. The encoded protein is CASIRGRWTDEQFF.

The chain has TRBV2 and TRBJ1-6; a possible D gene is TRBD1 (6 bases). The germline V gene has CDR1 SNHLY and CDR2 FYNNEI. The CDR3 spans 16 residues. Deletions cut 4 bases from V and 7 bases from J, with 17 bases between. CDR3 in DNA: TGTGCCAGCAGTGGACCGACAGGTCCTACCAATTCACCCCTCCACTTT. Residues: CASSGPTGPTNSPLHF. The entire variable domain, with the rest obtained from reference TRBV2 and TRBJ1-6, is as follows: EPEVTQTPSHQVTQMGQEVILRCVPISNHLYFYWYRQILGQKVEFLVSFYNNEISEKSEIFDDQFSVERPDGSNFTLKIRSTKLEDSAMYFCASSGPTGPTNSPLHFGNGTRLTVT.

The V and J genes are TRBV27 and TRBJ2-2; D not resolved. The CDR3 covers 15 residues. The germline gives CDR1 MNHEY, CDR2 SMNVEV (reference sequence). Trimming removed 3 bases from V and 5 bases from J, with 13 bases in between. CDR3 residues: CASSFLGLGTGELFF. In DNA, the CDR3 is TGTGCCAGCAGTTTTTTGGGTCTAGGGACCGGGGAGCTGTTTTTT.

In DNA form, the CDR3 reads TGTGCCATCAGGCGGAGGGAGGGGACAGATACGCAGTATTTT. Its translation is CAIRRREGTDTQYF. The V and J genes are TRBV10-3 and TRBJ2-3, with 7 positions matching TRBD2. V was pared by 6 bases and J by 3 bases, with 6 bases of the junction left unmatched. CDR3 length equals 14 residues. The germline V gene encodes CDR1 ENHRY and CDR2 SYGVKD.

This clonotype was seen at least ten times. This chain joins TRBV5-1 and TRBJ2-3, with D maybe TRBD2 (5 bases). V lost 6 bases to trimming and J lost 4 bases, with 15 bases between them. The CDR3 spans 14 residues. The germline V gene encodes CDR1 SGHRS and CDR2 YFSETQ. The CDR3 DNA reads TGCGCCAGCAAACGGGATTCCTTGGCAGATACGCAGTATTTT. This sequence encodes CASKRDSLADTQYF.

This chain joins TRBV5-1 and TRBJ2-7, with 10 nucleotides matching TRBD1. Germline CDR1 and CDR2: SGHRS and YFSETQ. The CDR3 runs to 15 residues. V dropped 4 bases and J dropped 5; count of bases not matched to a gene: 9. The CDR3 region has the DNA TGCGCCAGCAGCGTGAGGGGACAGGGGCGGGACGAGCAGTACTTC. Protein: CASSVRGQGRDEQYF.

In its sample, this clonotype was seen many times. The chain couples TRBV11-2 to TRBJ2-1, with a weak D call TRBD2 (5 bases). Deletions cut 5 bases from V and 10 bases from J, with 18 bases between. Per the germline V gene, CDR1 is SGHAT and CDR2 is FQNNGV. The CDR3 runs to 14 residues. CDR3 DNA: TGTGCCAGCAGCCCGGTTGGGGAGACGGGCGAGCAGTTCTTC. Its translation: CASSPVGETGEQFF. The full variable domain, with the rest looked up from reference TRBV11-2 and TRBJ2-1, is EAGVAQSPRYKIIEKRQSVAFWCNPISGHATLYWYQQILGQGPKLLIQFQNNGVVDDSQLPKDRFSAERLKGVDSTLKIQPAKLEDSAVYLCASSPVGETGEQFFGPGTRLTVL.

This clonotype was picked up many times. The rearrangement links TRBV7-9 to TRBJ1-4, with TRBD1 identical over 12 bases. With 3 bases clipped from V and 8 bases from J, the junction kept 4 bases outside the gene matches. The CDR3 has 15 amino acids. Germline V gene lookup returns CDR1 SEHNR and CDR2 FQNEAQ (reference sequence). The CDR3, as DNA: TGTGCCAGCAGCTTTCCCGGGACAGGGGGCGAAAAACTGTTTTTT. Translation gives CASSFPGTGGEKLFF.

This clonotype has a handful of counts. This chain connects TRBV10-3 to TRBJ2-7; D unclear. The CDR3 extends over 11 amino acids. From germline, CDR1 is ENHRY and CDR2 SYGVKD. V lost 3 bases to trimming and J lost 5 bases, with 5 bases between them. This chain's CDR3 is CAISDIDEQYF. The CDR3 DNA sequence: TGTGCCATCAGTGACATCGACGAGCAGTACTTC.

This clonotype was seen only a few times. The chain has TRBV7-3 and TRBJ1-5; D unclear. Germline CDR1 reads SGHTA; CDR2 reads FQGTGA. This CDR3 contains 15 residues. V shed 6 bases and J shed 2 bases, with 14 bases lying between them. This CDR3 reads CASRPEGKGNQPQHF. Here the CDR3 DNA reads TGTGCCAGCAGGCCCGAAGGTAAGGGCAATCAGCCCCAGCATTTT.

This clonotype was detected many times. The J gene is TRBJ2-3, the V gene TRBV7-9, with a weak D call TRBD2 (5 bases). Germline V gene lookup returns CDR1 SEHNR and CDR2 FQNEAQ (reference sequence). The CDR3 contains 14 residues. The V end lost 5 bases, the J end lost 4 bases, and 13 bases lay between the germline ends. Written as DNA, the CDR3 is TGTGCCAGCAGCCTGGACTCAACCCCAGATACGCAGTATTTT. It translates to CASSLDSTPDTQYF.

This clonotype was counted a few times. The rearrangement joins TRBV7-2 to TRBJ1-4, with D maybe TRBD1 (5 bases). Germline values: CDR1 SGHTA, CDR2 FQGNSA. This CDR3 comprises 14 residues. V lost 0 bases and J lost 10, with 12 bases in between. The CDR3 bases are TGTGCCAGCAGCTTAGCGTCGAAAGGGGCAAAACTGTTTTTT. Its protein product is CASSLASKGAKLFF.

This clonotype has only a few counts. The chain recombines TRBV10-2 with TRBJ2-1; TRBD2 matches 9 bases. V trimming: 7 bases; J trimming: 8 bases; junction bases outside the gene matches: 15. CDR1 WSHSY and CDR2 SAAADI come from the germline V gene. The CDR3 contains 16 residues. CDR3 residues: CASTQSLAGSWDEQFF. The CDR3, as DNA: TGCGCCAGCACCCAGTCGCTAGCGGGGTCTTGGGATGAGCAGTTCTTC.

This clonotype was found a few times. The chain carries TRBV6-5 and TRBJ1-1; D unresolved. The V gene's germline CDR1 is MNHEY and CDR2 SVGAGI. V lost 3 bases, J lost 0 bases, and 11 bases lay in between. This CDR3 has 15 amino acids. The CDR3 DNA is TGTGCCAGCAGTTATGGCCCTAGGGTGAACACTGAAGCTTTCTTT. Protein: CASSYGPRVNTEAFF.

CDR3: CASSETGAGLALFF. CDR3 nucleotides: TGTGCCAGCAGTGAAACAGGGGCGGGTTTGGCGCTGTTTTTT. The V call is TRBV28, the J call TRBJ1-4, with 7 bases matching TRBD1. The V gene's germline CDR1 is MDHEN and CDR2 SYDVKM. This CDR3 has 14 amino acids. V lost 5 bases to trimming and J lost 14 bases; unmatched junction nucleotides: 14.